This T cell receptor (beta chain) was obtained from a study of regulatory T cells in long-lasting Graves disease. The wider study: Graves' patients with a new diagnosis had received antithyroid drugs under 3 months. Study findings and constraints: The work looked only at peripheral blood and did not look at thyroid tissue.

Losses at the gene ends were 5 bases for V and 4 bases for J; bases not matched to a gene: 17. Germline-derived CDR1 and CDR2 are MNHEY and SVGEGT. There are 18 residues in the CDR3. The time point was: newly diagnosed GD, antithyroid drugs for less than 3 months. RNA from PBMCs was the source of the TCR library. Assembly of TCR beta libraries relied on iRepertoire HTBI primers together with Arm-PCR of CDR3 regions. TCRdb fed the multiplex PCR reads into MiXCR, producing one record per CDR3 protein. The sample lists fewer than 650,000 distinct CDR3 sequences, about 15% seen once, with around 12% in the top ten. Points on this clonotype: Antigen: not known.

The same sample was also used in a study of T cells in Graves' hyperthyroidism and ophthalmopathy.

This TCR was sampled from a man aged 18 to 29 with Graves disease. This material consisted of peripheral blood mononuclear cells (PBMCs), taken at new diagnosis, from a patient treated with antithyroid drugs. V gene TRBV6-2 or TRBV6-3 combines with J gene TRBJ2-3, with 8 bases fitting TRBD2. This CDR3 is CASSRLATSGFVADTQYF. Here the CDR3 DNA reads TGTGCCAGCAGTCGACTCGCCACTAGCGGTTTCGTCGCAGATACGCAGTATTTT.